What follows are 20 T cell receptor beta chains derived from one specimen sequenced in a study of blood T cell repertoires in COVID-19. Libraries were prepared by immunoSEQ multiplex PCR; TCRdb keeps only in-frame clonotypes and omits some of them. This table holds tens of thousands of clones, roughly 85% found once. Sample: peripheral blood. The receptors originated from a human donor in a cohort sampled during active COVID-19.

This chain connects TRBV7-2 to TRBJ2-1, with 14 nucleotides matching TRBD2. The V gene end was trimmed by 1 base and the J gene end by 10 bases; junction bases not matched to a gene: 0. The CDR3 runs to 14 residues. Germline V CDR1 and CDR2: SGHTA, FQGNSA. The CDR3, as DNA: TGTGCCAGCAGCTTAGGGACTAGCGGGGGGGAGCAGTTCTTC. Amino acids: CASSLGTSGGEQFF.

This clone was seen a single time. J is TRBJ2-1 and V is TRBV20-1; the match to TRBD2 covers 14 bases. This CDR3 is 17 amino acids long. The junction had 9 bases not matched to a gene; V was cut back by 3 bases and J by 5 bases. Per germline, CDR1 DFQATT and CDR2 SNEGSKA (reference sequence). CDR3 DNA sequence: TGCAGTGCTAGTCCGAGGGGGGGACTAGCGGGGGACAATGAGCAGTTCTTC. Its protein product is CSASPRGGLAGDNEQFF.

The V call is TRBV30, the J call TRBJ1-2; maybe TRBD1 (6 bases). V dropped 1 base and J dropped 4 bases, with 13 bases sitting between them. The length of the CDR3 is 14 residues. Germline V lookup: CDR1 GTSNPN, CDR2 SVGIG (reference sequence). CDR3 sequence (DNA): TGTGCCTGGAGTGGGTACAGGGCCGGCTATGGCTACACCTTC. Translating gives CAWSGYRAGYGYTF.

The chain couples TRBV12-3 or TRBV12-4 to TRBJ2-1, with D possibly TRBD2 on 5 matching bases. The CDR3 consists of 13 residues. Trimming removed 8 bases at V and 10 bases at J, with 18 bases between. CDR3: CASRSERPEEQFF. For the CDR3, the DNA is TGTGCCAGCCGGAGTGAGCGGCCAGAGGAGCAGTTCTTC.

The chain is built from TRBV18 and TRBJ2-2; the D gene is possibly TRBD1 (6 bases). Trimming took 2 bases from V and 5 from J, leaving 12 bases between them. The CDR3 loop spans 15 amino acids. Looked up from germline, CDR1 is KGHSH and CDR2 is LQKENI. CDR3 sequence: CASSPKTGNTGELFF. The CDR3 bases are TGTGCCAGCTCACCAAAAACAGGGAATACCGGGGAGCTGTTTTTT.

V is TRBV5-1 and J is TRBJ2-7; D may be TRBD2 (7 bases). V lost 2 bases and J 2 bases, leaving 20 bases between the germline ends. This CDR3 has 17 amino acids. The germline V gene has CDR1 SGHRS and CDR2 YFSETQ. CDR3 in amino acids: CASSFDRTVGGAYEQYF. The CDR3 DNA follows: TGCGCCAGCAGCTTCGACAGGACTGTAGGGGGGGCCTACGAGCAGTACTTC. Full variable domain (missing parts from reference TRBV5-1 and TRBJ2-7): KAGVTQTPRYLIKTRGQQVTLSCSPISGHRSVSWYQQTPGQGLQFLFEYFSETQRNKGNFPGRFSGRQFSNSRSEMNVSTLELGDSALYLCASSFDRTVGGAYEQYFGPGTRLTVT.

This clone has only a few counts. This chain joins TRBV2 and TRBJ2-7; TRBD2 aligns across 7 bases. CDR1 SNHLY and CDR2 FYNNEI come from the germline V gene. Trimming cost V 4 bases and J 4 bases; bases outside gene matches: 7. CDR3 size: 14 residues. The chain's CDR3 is CASSVEAGRYEQYF. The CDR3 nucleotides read TGTGCCAGCAGTGTGGAAGCGGGGCGGTACGAGCAGTACTTC.

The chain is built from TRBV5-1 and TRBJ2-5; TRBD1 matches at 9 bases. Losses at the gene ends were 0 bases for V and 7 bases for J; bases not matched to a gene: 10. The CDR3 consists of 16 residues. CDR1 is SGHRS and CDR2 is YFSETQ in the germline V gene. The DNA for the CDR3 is TGCGCCAGCAGCTTGGCTGGGGGACAGGGACTCTGGACCCAGTACTTC. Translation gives CASSLAGGQGLWTQYF.

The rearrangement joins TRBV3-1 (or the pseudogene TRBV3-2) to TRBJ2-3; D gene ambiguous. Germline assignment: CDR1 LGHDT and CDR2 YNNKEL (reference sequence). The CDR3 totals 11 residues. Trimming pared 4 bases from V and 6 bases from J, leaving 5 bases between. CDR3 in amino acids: CASSLEDTQYF. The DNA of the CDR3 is TGTGCCAGCAGCCTGGAGGATACGCAGTATTTT.

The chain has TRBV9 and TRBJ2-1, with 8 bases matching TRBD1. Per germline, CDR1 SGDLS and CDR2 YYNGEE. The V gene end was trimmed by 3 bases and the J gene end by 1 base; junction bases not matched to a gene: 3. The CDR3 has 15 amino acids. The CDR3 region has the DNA TGTGCCAGCAGCGACACAGGGGGGTCCTACAATGAGCAGTTCTTC. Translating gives CASSDTGGSYNEQFF.

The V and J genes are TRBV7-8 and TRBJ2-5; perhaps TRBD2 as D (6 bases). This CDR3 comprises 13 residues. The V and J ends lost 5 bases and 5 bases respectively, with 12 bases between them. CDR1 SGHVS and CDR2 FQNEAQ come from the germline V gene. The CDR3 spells CASSASELETQYF. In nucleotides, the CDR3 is TGTGCCAGCAGCGCTAGCGAGCTCGAGACCCAGTACTTC.

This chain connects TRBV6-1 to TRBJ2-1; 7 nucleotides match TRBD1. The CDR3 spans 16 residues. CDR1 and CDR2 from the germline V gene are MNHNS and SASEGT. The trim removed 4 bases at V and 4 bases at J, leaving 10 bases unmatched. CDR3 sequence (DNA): TGTGCCAGCAGTGCAGACCCCGGGACAGCTTACAATGAGCAGTTCTTC. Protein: CASSADPGTAYNEQFF.

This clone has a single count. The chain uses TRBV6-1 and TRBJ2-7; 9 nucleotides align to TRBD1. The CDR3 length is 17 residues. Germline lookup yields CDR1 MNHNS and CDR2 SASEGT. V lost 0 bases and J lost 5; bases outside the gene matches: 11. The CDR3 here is CASSEAEFWTGDHEQYF. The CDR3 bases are TGTGCCAGCAGTGAAGCGGAGTTCTGGACAGGGGACCACGAGCAGTACTTC.

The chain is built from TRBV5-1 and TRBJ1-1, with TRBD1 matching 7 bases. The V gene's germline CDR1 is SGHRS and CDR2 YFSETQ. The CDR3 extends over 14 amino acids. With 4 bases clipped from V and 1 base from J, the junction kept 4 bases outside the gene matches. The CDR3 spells CASSGTDRNTEAFF. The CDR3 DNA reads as TGCGCCAGCAGCGGGACAGATAGGAACACTGAAGCTTTCTTT.

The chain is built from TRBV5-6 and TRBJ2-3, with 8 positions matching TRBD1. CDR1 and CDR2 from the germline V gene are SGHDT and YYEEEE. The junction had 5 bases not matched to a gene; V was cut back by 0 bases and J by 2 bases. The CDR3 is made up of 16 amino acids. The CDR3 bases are TGTGCCAGCAGCTTGGAGAGGGGACAGGACACAGATACGCAGTATTTT. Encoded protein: CASSLERGQDTDTQYF. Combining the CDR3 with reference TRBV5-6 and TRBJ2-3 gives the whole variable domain DAGVTQSPTHLIKTRGQQVTLRCSPKSGHDTVSWYQQALGQGPQFIFQYYEEEERQRGNFPDRFSGHQFPNYSSELNVNALLLGDSALYLCASSLERGQDTDTQYFGPGTRLTVL.

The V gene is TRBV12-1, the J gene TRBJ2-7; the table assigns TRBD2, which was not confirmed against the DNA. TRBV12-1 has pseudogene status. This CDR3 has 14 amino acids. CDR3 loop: CASEGLLLPYEQYF. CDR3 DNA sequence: TGTGCCAGCGAGGGACTCCTCTTACCCTACGAGCAGTACTTC.

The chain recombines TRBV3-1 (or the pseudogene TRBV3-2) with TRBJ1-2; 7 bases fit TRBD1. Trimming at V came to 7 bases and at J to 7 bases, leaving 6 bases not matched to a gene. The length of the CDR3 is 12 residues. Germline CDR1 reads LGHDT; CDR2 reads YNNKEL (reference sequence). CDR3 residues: CASTDRALGYTF. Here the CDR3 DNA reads TGTGCCAGCACTGACAGGGCACTTGGCTACACCTTC.

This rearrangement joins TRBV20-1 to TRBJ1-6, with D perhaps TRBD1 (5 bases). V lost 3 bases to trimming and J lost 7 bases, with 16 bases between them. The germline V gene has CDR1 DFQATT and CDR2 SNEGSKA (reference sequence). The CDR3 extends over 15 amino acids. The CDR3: CSASPQGGGNSPLHF. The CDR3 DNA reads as TGCAGTGCTAGTCCCCAGGGAGGTGGCAATTCACCCCTCCACTTT.

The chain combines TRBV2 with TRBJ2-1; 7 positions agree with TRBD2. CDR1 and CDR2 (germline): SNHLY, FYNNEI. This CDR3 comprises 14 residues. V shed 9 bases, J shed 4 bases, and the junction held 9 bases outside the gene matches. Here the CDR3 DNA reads TGTGCCAGTGATCTGCGGGGGACGTACAATGAGCAGTTCTTC. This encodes CASDLRGTYNEQFF. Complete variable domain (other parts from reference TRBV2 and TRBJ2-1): EPEVTQTPSHQVTQMGQEVILRCVPISNHLYFYWYRQILGQKVEFLVSFYNNEISEKSEIFDDQFSVERPDGSNFTLKIRSTKLEDSAMYFCASDLRGTYNEQFFGPGTRLTVL.

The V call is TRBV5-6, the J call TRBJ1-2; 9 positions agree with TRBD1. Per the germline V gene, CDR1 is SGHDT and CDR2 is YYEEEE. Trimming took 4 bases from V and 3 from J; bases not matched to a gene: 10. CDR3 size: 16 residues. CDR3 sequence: CASSTGGTGIHYGYTF. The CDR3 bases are TGTGCCAGCAGCACGGGGGGGACAGGGATACACTATGGCTACACCTTC.